These 19 T cell receptor beta chains were all obtained from the same sample, sequenced in a study of blood T cell repertoires in COVID-19. Libraries were prepared by immunoSEQ multiplex PCR; TCRdb keeps only in-frame clonotypes and omits some of them. The sample lists about 400,000 clones, about nine tenths occurring once. Sequences were obtained from PBMCs or T cells enriched from blood (not recorded which). The receptors stem from a woman aged 30 to 39 who had recovered from COVID-19.

This clone was observed a handful of times. V is TRBV5-4 and J is TRBJ2-5; possible D gene TRBD2, 6 bases. This CDR3 has 15 residues. V was shortened by 6 bases and J by 5 bases, with 20 bases between the two germline ends. Germline V gene sequence: CDR1 SGHNT, CDR2 YYREEE (reference sequence). DNA for the CDR3: TGTGCCAGCAAGGGTACCGGGACTGCGACGGAGACCCAGTACTTC. Its translation: CASKGTGTATETQYF.

J is TRBJ2-2 and V is TRBV3-1 (or the pseudogene TRBV3-2); TRBD2 is a possible D gene (5 bases). CDR1 is LGHDT and CDR2 is YNNKEL in the germline V gene (reference sequence). The length of the CDR3 is 16 residues. V lost 2 bases and J lost 6, with 16 bases in between. CDR3 coding DNA: TGTGCCAGCAGCCAATTGCTAGCTAGCAGATCCGGGGAGCTGTTTTTT. Residues: CASSQLLASRSGELFF.

This rearrangement joins TRBV28 to TRBJ2-7, with 7 bases matching TRBD1. V dropped 3 bases and J dropped 4; count of bases not matched to a gene: 9. Germline lookup yields CDR1 MDHEN and CDR2 SYDVKM. The CDR3 loop spans 15 amino acids. The CDR3 region has the DNA TGTGCCAGCAGTTTGAAGTCAGGGGGTAGTTACGAGCAGTACTTC. Protein sequence: CASSLKSGGSYEQYF.

V gene TRBV14 combines with J gene TRBJ1-4; D not resolved. Trimming took off 4 bases at V and 4 bases at J, with 16 bases between the two ends. The germline V gene encodes CDR1 SGHDN and CDR2 FVKESK. CDR3 size: 16 residues. The CDR3 spells CASSPTGRRNNEKLFF. The CDR3 nucleotides read TGTGCCAGCAGCCCGACCGGACGGAGGAATAATGAAAAACTGTTTTTT.

The chain uses TRBV13 and TRBJ2-7; the D gene is possibly TRBD2 (6 bases). The V end lost 0 bases, the J end lost 7 bases, and 22 bases lay between the germline ends. Germline V gene sequence: CDR1 PRHDT, CDR2 FYEKMQ (reference sequence). The CDR3 is made up of 17 amino acids. Here the CDR3 DNA reads TGTGCCAGCAGCTTAGGGGGGACTTCTCCTCATGGCCTTGAGCAGTACTTC. This encodes CASSLGGTSPHGLEQYF. Drawing the rest from reference TRBV13 and TRBJ2-7, the complete variable domain is AAGVIQSPRHLIKEKRETATLKCYPIPRHDTVYWYQQGPGQDPQFLISFYEKMQSDKGSIPDRFSAQQFSDYHSELNMSSLELGDSALYFCASSLGGTSPHGLEQYFGPGTRLTVT.

The CDR3 DNA is TGTGCCAGCAGCTCCCTGGGCCAGGGGGGCCCACAGTATTTT. Translating gives CASSSLGQGGPQYF. This chain uses TRBV7-7 with TRBJ2-3, with D possibly being TRBD1 (7 bases). CDR3 length equals 14 residues. Per the germline V gene, CDR1 is SSHAT and CDR2 is FNYEAQ (reference sequence). V was cut by 4 bases and J by 12 bases, with 20 bases left in between.

This chain links TRBV7-9 with TRBJ2-1; 9 bases match TRBD2. The CDR3 sequence is 17 residues long. Germline values: CDR1 SEHNR, CDR2 FQNEAQ (reference sequence). With 0 bases clipped from V and 1 base from J, the junction kept 4 bases outside the gene matches. CDR3 residues: CASSLAGAGGSYNEQFF. The CDR3 bases are TGTGCCAGCAGCTTAGCGGGGGCGGGAGGGTCCTACAATGAGCAGTTCTTC.

Details on this clone: Within the sample, other DNA sequences also encode this same CDR3. The chain joins TRBV5-1 to TRBJ1-2; TRBD1 is a possible D gene (5 bases). The CDR3 runs 13 residues. The ends were cut back, 0 bases at V and 2 bases at J, with 5 bases in the middle. Germline CDR1 and CDR2: SGHRS and YFSETQ. In nucleotides, the CDR3 is TGCGCCAGCAGCTTGGGACAGAACTATGGCTACACCTTC. It encodes CASSLGQNYGYTF.

The V and J genes are TRBV20-1 and TRBJ1-1; D unclear. V lost 4 bases and J 4 bases, leaving 4 bases between the germline ends. Germline CDR1 DFQATT, CDR2 SNEGSKA (reference sequence). CDR3 length: 10 residues. The CDR3 coding sequence is TGCAGTGCTACGTTCACTGAAGCTTTCTTT. Translating gives CSATFTEAFF.

The V gene is TRBV28, the J gene TRBJ2-7; D remains ambiguous. The V gene lost 3 bases and the J gene lost 2 bases, with 11 bases spanning the gap. Germline V gene data show CDR1 as MDHEN and CDR2 as SYDVKM. This CDR3 contains 14 residues. The CDR3 region has the DNA TGTGCCAGCAGTTTTTTGTTCTCGGCCTACGAGCAGTACTTC. Amino acids: CASSFLFSAYEQYF. Full variable domain (rest looked up from reference TRBV28 and TRBJ2-7): DVKVTQSSRYLVKRTGEKVFLECVQDMDHENMFWYRQDPGLGLRLIYFSYDVKMKEKGDIPEGYSVSREKKERFSLILESASTNQTSMYLCASSFLFSAYEQYFGPGTRLTVT.

This rearrangement joins TRBV27 to TRBJ2-1, with D perhaps matching TRBD2 (5 bases). Per the germline V gene, CDR1 is MNHEY and CDR2 is SMNVEV (reference sequence). Trimming removed 6 bases from V and 10 bases from J, with 10 bases in between. The CDR3 is 11 amino acids. The CDR3 loop is CASSSGLEQFF. The CDR3 region has the DNA TGTGCCAGCAGCAGCGGACTCGAGCAGTTCTTC.

As regards this clone: Germline and junction disagree at one end, which may indicate a read error. The V and J genes are TRBV6-1 and TRBJ2-1; D remains unclear. Germline V gene lookup returns CDR1 MNHNS and CDR2 SASEGT. This CDR3 has 14 amino acids. The CDR3 DNA reads as TGTGCCAGCAGTAAAGCGAGCTCCTACAATGAGCAGTTCTTC. This codes for CASSKASSYNEQFF.

This chain connects TRBV5-6 to TRBJ2-5; perhaps TRBD2 as D (6 bases). The germline V gene encodes CDR1 SGHDT and CDR2 YYEEEE. V shed 0 bases and J shed 5 bases, with 14 bases lying between them. The CDR3 length is 15 residues. CDR3 residues: CASSLAGEVGETQYF. DNA for the CDR3: TGTGCCAGCAGCTTGGCTGGGGAGGTTGGCGAGACCCAGTACTTC.

The V and J genes are TRBV19 and TRBJ2-2, with 10 positions matching TRBD2. The junction had 5 bases not matched to a gene; V was cut back by 7 bases and J by 6 bases. The CDR3 consists of 14 residues. The germline CDR1 and CDR2 sequences are LNHDA and SQIVND (reference sequence). The CDR3 reads CASIPSGSAGELFF. The CDR3 region has the DNA TGTGCCAGTATCCCTAGCGGGAGCGCCGGGGAGCTGTTTTTT.

This chain joins TRBV19 and TRBJ2-7, with TRBD2 identical over 12 bases. The CDR3 has 13 amino acids. CDR1 is LNHDA and CDR2 is SQIVND in the germline V gene (reference sequence). Germline trimming cut 6 bases from V and 6 bases from J; bases unmatched to any gene: 3. The CDR3 spells CASSRLAGAEQYF. In DNA form, the CDR3 reads TGTGCCAGTAGCCGACTAGCGGGAGCCGAGCAGTACTTC.

This clone has just a few counts. This chain joins TRBV29-1 and TRBJ2-7, with 7 bases aligning to TRBD1. This CDR3 contains 13 residues. Germline CDR1 SQVTM, CDR2 ANQGSEA. V lost 3 bases, J lost 4 bases, and 6 bases stayed unmatched. CDR3 protein: CSVDLGGGYEQYF. The CDR3 DNA is TGCAGCGTTGACTTAGGGGGCGGATACGAGCAGTACTTC.

The rearrangement joins TRBV11-2 to TRBJ2-7, with 7 bases that match TRBD1. The CDR3 is made up of 15 amino acids. V shed 5 bases and J 7 bases; nucleotides not matched to a gene: 14. CDR1 and CDR2 (germline): SGHAT, FQNNGV. DNA for the CDR3: TGTGCCAGCAGCCAACAGGGGCGCAAGGGGAGTGAGCAGTACTTC. Its protein product is CASSQQGRKGSEQYF.

The chain uses TRBV28 and TRBJ1-4; 7 positions agree with TRBD1. The CDR3 is 17 residues long. V shed 5 bases, J shed 6 bases, and the junction held 15 bases outside the gene matches. Looked up from germline, CDR1 is MDHEN and CDR2 is SYDVKM. For the CDR3, the DNA is TGTGCCAGCAGTACTATCCTTTGGGACAGCGCAGATGAAAAACTGTTTTTT. This codes for CASSTILWDSADEKLFF.

This rearrangement joins TRBV7-9 to TRBJ2-3; 11 bases agree with TRBD2. This CDR3 has 15 amino acids. Trimming at V came to 2 bases and at J to 3 bases, leaving 1 base not matched to a gene. The germline V gene has CDR1 SEHNR and CDR2 FQNEAQ (reference sequence). The CDR3 region is CASSLLAGGTDTQYF. The CDR3 DNA reads TGTGCCAGCAGCTTACTAGCGGGGGGTACAGATACGCAGTATTTT.